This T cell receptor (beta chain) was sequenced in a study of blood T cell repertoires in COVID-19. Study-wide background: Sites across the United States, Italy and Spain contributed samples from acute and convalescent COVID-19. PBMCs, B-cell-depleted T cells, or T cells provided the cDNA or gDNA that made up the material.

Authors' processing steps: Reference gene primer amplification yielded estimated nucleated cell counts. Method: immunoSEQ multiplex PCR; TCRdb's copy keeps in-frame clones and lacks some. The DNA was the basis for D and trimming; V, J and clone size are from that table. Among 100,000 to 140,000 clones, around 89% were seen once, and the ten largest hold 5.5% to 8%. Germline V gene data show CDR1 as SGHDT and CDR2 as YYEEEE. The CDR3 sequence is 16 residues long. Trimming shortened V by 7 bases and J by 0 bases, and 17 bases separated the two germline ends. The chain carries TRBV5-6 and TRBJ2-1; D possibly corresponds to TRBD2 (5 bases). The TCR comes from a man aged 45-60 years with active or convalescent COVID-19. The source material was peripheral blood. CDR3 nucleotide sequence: TGTGCCAGCTTCCCCACCGGAGGCAGCTCCTACAATGAGCAGTTCTTC. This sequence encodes CASFPTGGSSYNEQFF.